The TCR beta chain described here comes from a study of cytomegalovirus exposure and HLA in healthy donors. Regarding the study as a whole: A list of approximately 150 TCR beta chains associated with cytomegalovirus was given. Most TCR sequences proved rare, with some public TCRs found in many donors.

As regards this clone: The antigen remains undetermined.

V lost 3 bases and J lost 1; bases outside the gene matches: 4. Germline V gene lookup returns CDR1 MDHEN and CDR2 SYDVKM. This CDR3 has 15 amino acids. These donors were members of the roughly 120-subject validation cohort, a group separate from the approximately 680-subject first cohort. The data were produced by immunoSEQ multiplex PCR, yet TCRdb's version contains in-frame clones alone and is incomplete. This table holds over 200,000 clones, roughly 84% found once. Sequencing was done on a sample of PBMCs. This chain uses TRBV28 with TRBJ2-7, with 9 bases fitting TRBD1. This clonotype originated in a woman aged 18-29 years in good health and CMV-seropositive. The CDR3 here is CASSLMGQGSYEQYF. CDR3 sequence (DNA): TGTGCCAGCAGTTTGATGGGACAGGGATCCTACGAGCAGTACTTC.